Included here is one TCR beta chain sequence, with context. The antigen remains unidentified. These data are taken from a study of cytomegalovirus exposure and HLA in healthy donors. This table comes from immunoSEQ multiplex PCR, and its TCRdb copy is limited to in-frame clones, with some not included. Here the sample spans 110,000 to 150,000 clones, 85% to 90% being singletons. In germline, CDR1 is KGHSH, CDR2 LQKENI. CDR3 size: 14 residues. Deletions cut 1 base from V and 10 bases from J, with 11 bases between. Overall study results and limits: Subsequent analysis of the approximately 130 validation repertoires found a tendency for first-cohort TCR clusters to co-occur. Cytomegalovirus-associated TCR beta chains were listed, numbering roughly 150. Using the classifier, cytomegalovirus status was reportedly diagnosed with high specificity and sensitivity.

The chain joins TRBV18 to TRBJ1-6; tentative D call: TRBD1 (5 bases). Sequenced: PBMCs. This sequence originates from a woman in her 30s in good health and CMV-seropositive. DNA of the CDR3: TGTGCCAGCTCACCACGCCAGGGTGAGTCACCCCTCCACTTT. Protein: CASSPRQGESPLHF.